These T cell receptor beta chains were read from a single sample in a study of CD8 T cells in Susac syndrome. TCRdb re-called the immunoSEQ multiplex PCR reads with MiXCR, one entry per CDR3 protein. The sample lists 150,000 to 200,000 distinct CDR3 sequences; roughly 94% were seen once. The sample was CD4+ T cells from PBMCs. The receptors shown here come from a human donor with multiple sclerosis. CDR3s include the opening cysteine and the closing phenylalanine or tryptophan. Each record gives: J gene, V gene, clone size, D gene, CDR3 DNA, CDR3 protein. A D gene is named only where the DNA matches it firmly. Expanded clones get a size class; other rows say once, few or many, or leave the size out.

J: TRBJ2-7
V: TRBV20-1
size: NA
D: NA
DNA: TGCAGTGCTAGAGGGGCCGAAGGGTCACCCTACGAGCAGTACTTC
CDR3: CSARGAEGSPYEQYF

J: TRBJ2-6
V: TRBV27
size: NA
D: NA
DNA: TGTGCCAGCACCCAGAGCTCTGGGGCCAACGTCCTGACTTTC
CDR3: CASTQSSGANVLTF

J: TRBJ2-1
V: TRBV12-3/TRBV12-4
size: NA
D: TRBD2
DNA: TGTGCCAGCAGTTTTACGGGAGGGTACAATGAGCAGTTCTTC
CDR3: CASSFTGGYNEQFF

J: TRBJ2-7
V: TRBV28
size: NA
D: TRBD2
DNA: TGTGCCAGCAGTCGACTAGCGGGGACCCTATCCCTCGAGCAGTACTTC
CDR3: CASSRLAGTLSLEQYF

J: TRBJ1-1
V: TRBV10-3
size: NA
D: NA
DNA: TGTGCCATCAGTGAGTCCGGAGGGGGGGCTGAAGCTTTCTTT
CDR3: CAISESGGGAEAFF

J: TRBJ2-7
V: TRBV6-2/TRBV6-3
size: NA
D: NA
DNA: TGTGCCAGCAATCAGGGGCTATCCTACGAGCAGTACTTC
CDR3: CASNQGLSYEQYF

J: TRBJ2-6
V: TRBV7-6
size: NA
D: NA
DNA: TGTGCCAGCAGCTTAAAAGCTGGGGCCAACGTCCTGACTTTC
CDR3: CASSLKAGANVLTF

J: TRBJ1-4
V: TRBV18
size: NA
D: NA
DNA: TGTGCCAGCTCACAAAACACCCGGGCAGTAAATGAAAAACTGTTTTTT
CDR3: CASSQNTRAVNEKLFF

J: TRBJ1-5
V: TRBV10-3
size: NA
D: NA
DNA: TGTGCCATCAGTGAGTCCACTCAGCCCCAGCATTTT
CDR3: CAISESTQPQHF

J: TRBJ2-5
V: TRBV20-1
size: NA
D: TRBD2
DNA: TGCAGTGCTAGAGGGACTAGCGGGAGGGAGGGGGAGACCCAGTACTTC
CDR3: CSARGTSGREGETQYF

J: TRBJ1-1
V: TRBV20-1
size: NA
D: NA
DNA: TGCAGTGCTAGAGTTCGGGTGAACACTGAAGCTTTCTTT
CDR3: CSARVRVNTEAFF

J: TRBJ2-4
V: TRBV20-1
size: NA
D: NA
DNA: TGCAGTGCTAGACCCCAGGGTTCTGACATTCAGTACTTC
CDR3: CSARPQGSDIQYF

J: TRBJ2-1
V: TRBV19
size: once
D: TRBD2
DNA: TGTGCCACGAGACTAGCGGGCTACAATGAGCAGTTCTTC
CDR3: CATRLAGYNEQFF

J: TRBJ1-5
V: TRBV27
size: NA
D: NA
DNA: TGTGCCAGCAGTTTAAATGACAATCAGCCCCAGCATTTT
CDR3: CASSLNDNQPQHF

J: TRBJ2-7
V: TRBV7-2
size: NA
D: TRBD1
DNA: TGTGCCAGCAGCCCCGGACAGGGGGCGCTGGTCCAGTACTTC
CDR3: CASSPGQGALVQYF

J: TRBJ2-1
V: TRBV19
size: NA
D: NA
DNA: TGTGCCAGTAGTACCGATCTACCCCGTACTAGTGCCGCGTTCTTC
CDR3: CASSTDLPRTSAAFF

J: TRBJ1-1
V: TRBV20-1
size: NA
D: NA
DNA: TGCAGTGCTACCTCCGCCTATTCTGGCACTGAAGCTTTCTTT
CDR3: CSATSAYSGTEAFF

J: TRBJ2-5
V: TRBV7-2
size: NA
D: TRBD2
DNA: TGTGCCAGCAGCTTAGCCCCCGCTAGCGGGGAGACCCAGTACTTC
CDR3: CASSLAPASGETQYF

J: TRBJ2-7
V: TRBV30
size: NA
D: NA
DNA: TGTGCCTGGGGAGGGTACGAGCAGTACTTC
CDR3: CAWGGYEQYF

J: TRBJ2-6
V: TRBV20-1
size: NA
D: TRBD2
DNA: TGCAGTGCCAGAGCGGGGGTCACCTCTGGGGCCAACGTCCTGACTTTC
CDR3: CSARAGVTSGANVLTF

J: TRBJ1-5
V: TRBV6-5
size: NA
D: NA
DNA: TGTGCCAGCAGTTACTCGGGTAGCAATCAGCCCCAGCATTTT
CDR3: CASSYSGSNQPQHF

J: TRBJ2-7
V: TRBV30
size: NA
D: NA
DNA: TGTGCCTGGAGTGTGTTCCACGAGCAGTACTTC
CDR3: CAWSVFHEQYF

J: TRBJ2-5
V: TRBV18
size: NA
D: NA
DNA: TGTGCCAGCTCACCACCGTCCGATCCCGAGACCCAGTACTTC
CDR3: CASSPPSDPETQYF

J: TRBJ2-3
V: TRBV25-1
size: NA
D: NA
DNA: TGTGCCAGCAGAACGTCGGGTGATACAGATACGCAGTATTTT
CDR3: CASRTSGDTDTQYF

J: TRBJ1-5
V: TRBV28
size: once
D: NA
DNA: TGTGCCAGCAGATGGCTTAGCAATCGGCCCCAGCATTTT
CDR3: CASRWLSNRPQHF

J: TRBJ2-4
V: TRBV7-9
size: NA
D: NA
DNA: TGTGCCAGCAGCTCGTCGACAGGGAGCGGGGACATTCAGTACTTC
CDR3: CASSSSTGSGDIQYF

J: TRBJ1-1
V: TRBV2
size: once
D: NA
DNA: TGTGCCAGCAGTTCTGAACAGGGAGGGAGCACTGAAGCTTTCTTT
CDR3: CASSSEQGGSTEAFF

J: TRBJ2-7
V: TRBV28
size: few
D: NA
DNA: TGTGCCAGCAGTTTAACGGGGTCCGAGCAGTACTTC
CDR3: CASSLTGSEQYF